One TCR beta chain is described in this entry. The CDR3 is 19 residues long. V dropped 0 bases and J dropped 0; count of bases not matched to a gene: 11. CDR1 is KGHDR and CDR2 is SFDVKD in the germline V gene. Assay used: immunoSEQ multiplex PCR; TCRdb lists only in-frame clones, some missing. The table records around 80,000 clones, nearly 90% of them present only once. The data are from a study of control samples from healthy donors and cancer patients. This sequence was found in a woman between 50 and 59 years old in good health. The V call is TRBV24-1, the J call TRBJ2-7, with 9 bases aligning to TRBD1. Sequencing input: blood. The CDR3 protein is CATSDLHQTGGAASYEQYF. The CDR3 bases are TGTGCCACCAGTGATTTGCACCAGACAGGGGGTGCCGCCTCCTACGAGCAGTACTTC.